This T cell receptor (beta chain) originates from a study of T-cell memory formation after mild COVID-19. On the study more broadly: Largely donor-specific sequence clusters came from a couple of donors. Study-wide findings and caveats: What remained unconfirmed was the SARS-CoV-2 specificity of second-wave clones peaking on day 37.

Note on this clonotype: Antigen specificity is unknown.

There are 10 residues in the CDR3. CDR1 SGHTA and CDR2 FQGNSA come from the germline V gene. TCRdb fed the 5' RACE reads into MiXCR, producing one record per CDR3 protein. The sample records around 210,000 distinct CDR3 sequences, 9% to 10% being singletons. The rearrangement links TRBV7-2 to TRBJ2-5; TRBD2 might be the D (6 bases). This TCR came from a man younger than 30 who had mild COVID-19 (a few samples of this study predate the infection). Cell type and time point are not known. Sequencing was performed on PBMCs or a T cell subset sorted from them (not recorded which). The CDR3 DNA sequence: TGTCCGGAGGGGTGCGAGACCCAGTACTTC. It translates to CPEGCETQYF.